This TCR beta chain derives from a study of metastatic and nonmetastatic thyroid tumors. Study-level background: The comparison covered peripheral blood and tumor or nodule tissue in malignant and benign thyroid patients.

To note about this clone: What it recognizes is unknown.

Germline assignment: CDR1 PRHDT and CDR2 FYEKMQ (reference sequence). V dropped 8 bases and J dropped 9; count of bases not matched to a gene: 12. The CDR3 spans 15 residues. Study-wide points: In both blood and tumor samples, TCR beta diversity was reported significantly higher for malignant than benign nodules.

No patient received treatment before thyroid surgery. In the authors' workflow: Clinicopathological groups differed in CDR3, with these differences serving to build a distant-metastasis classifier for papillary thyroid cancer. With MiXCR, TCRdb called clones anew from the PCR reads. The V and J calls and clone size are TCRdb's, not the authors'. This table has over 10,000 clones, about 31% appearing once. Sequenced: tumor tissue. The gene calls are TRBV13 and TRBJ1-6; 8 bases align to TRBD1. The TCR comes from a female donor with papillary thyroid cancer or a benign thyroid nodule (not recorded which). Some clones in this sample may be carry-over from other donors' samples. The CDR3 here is CASHPLDRVRSPLHF. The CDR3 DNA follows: TGTGCCAGCCACCCACTGGACAGGGTGCGTTCACCCCTCCACTTT. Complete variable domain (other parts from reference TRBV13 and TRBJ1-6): AAGVIQSPRHLIKEKRETATLKCYPIPRHDTVYWYQQGPGQDPQFLISFYEKMQSDKGSIPDRFSAQQFSDYHSELNMSSLELGDSALYFCASHPLDRVRSPLHFGNGTRLTVT.